One and the same sample provided the 23 T cell receptor beta chains below, sequenced in a study of beta chain features in type 1 diabetes (dated by TCRdb to the late 2010s). Libraries were prepared through the immunoSEQ multiplex PCR assay. All of the isolated RNA was reverse transcribed with the High Capacity cDNA Reverse Transcription Kit, so expressed TCRB transcripts were sequenced. Here the immuneACCESS table is served through TCRdb, limited to in-frame sequences with V and J called. Missing clones are a known gap in these copies; in checked studies unresolved V genes cover under half, and the rest lacks a known reason. Counted in this sample were under 300,000 clones; approximately 8% of them appeared once. Of the sample, roughly 0.94% is held by the ten largest clones. Sample: central memory CD4+ T cells from blood. The receptors derive from a woman aged 18-29 years in good health.

In this sample, this clone turned up a few times. The V call is TRBV4-3, the J call TRBJ2-5; D might be TRBD1 or TRBD2, each matching 5 bases. Germline V gene data show CDR1 as LGHNA and CDR2 as YSLEER. The V end was cut by 0 bases, the J end by 9 bases, with 20 bases between. This CDR3 region has 16 residues. The CDR3 region is CASSQDIGGGGAAQYF. The CDR3 DNA is TGCGCCAGCAGCCAAGATATCGGCGGTGGGGGTGCGGCCCAGTACTTC.

This clone was counted between two and nine times. V is TRBV2 and J is TRBJ1-5, with D possibly TRBD1 on 6 matching bases. Trimming took off 6 bases at V and 4 bases at J, with 22 bases between the two ends. The germline V gene encodes CDR1 SNHLY and CDR2 FYNNEI. CDR3 size: 17 residues. Written as DNA, the CDR3 is TGTGCCAGCAGCTATTTTTTAGGGCCAAGGGGGAATCAGCCCCAGCATTTT. As protein: CASSYFLGPRGNQPQHF.

This clone was detected only a few times. The chain recombines TRBV19 with TRBJ1-1; D not certain. The CDR3 spans 14 residues. The V gene lost 3 bases and the J gene lost 3 bases, with 11 bases spanning the gap. Germline V CDR1 and CDR2: LNHDA, SQIVND (reference sequence). The CDR3, as DNA: TGTGCCAGTAGTATGCGGGGTAGGGACACTGAAGCTTTCTTT. This gives the protein CASSMRGRDTEAFF.

This clone was seen repeatedly, ten times or more. The CDR3 sequence is CASSPKGSGQQPQHF. The CDR3 DNA is TGTGCCAGCTCACCAAAGGGTTCGGGCCAACAGCCCCAGCATTTT. This sequence joins TRBV18 and TRBJ1-5; no clear D. Trimming took off 2 bases at V and 7 bases at J, with 15 bases between the two ends. The length of the CDR3 is 15 residues. Germline V CDR1 and CDR2: KGHSH, LQKENI.

The gene calls are TRBV7-3 and TRBJ2-1; TRBD2 aligns across 14 bases. J was trimmed by 8 bases and V by 4 bases; bases with no gene match: 7. Per germline, CDR1 SGHTA and CDR2 FQGTGA. The CDR3 runs to 16 residues. The CDR3 bases are TGTGCCAGCAGCTCGGGACTAGCGGGAGTAGGCGATGAGCAGTTCTTC. As protein: CASSSGLAGVGDEQFF.

This clone has more than one count but fewer than ten. The chain joins TRBV18 to TRBJ2-5; TRBD1 aligns across 9 bases. Germline assignment: CDR1 KGHSH and CDR2 LQKENI. This CDR3 is built from 13 residues. V was clipped by 3 bases and J by 5 bases; unmatched bases: 1. CDR3 sequence reads: CASSPGTGETQYF. The CDR3 nucleotides are TGTGCCAGCTCACCCGGGACAGGGGAGACCCAGTACTTC.

This clone came up once. This chain connects TRBV4-2 to TRBJ2-2; D is possibly TRBD1 or TRBD2 (6 bases each). The germline gives CDR1 LGHNA, CDR2 YNFKEQ. V lost 4 bases to trimming and J lost 5 bases, with 20 bases between them. The CDR3 runs 17 residues. CDR3 DNA: TGTGCCAGCAGCCTAGATGCGGGACACCGAGGTACCGGGGAGCTGTTTTTT. The encoded protein is CASSLDAGHRGTGELFF.

A few counts support this clone. Other DNA sequences of this sample code for an identical CDR3. The chain is built from TRBV2 and TRBJ2-5; no definite D call. CDR3 length: 14 amino acids. V was pared by 2 bases and J by 2 bases, with 9 bases between. Germline V gene data show CDR1 as SNHLY and CDR2 as FYNNEI. In DNA, the CDR3 is TGTGCCAGCAGTGAATGGGCTTCGCAAGAGACCCAGTACTTC. Protein: CASSEWASQETQYF.

The chain joins TRBV4-3 to TRBJ1-1, with 7 bases matching TRBD1. This CDR3 is 15 amino acids long. The germline V gene has CDR1 LGHNA and CDR2 YSLEER. Trimming removed 4 bases from V and 1 base from J; junction bases left unmatched: 6. The CDR3 protein is CASSRGDSRNTEAFF. In nucleotides, the CDR3 is TGCGCCAGCAGCCGCGGGGACAGCAGGAACACTGAAGCTTTCTTT.

This clone was counted only a few times. This sequence joins TRBV5-1 and TRBJ2-5; either TRBD1 or TRBD2 may supply D (6 bases each). The CDR3 contains 13 residues. Trimming pared 4 bases from V and 6 bases from J, leaving 13 bases between. CDR1 SGHRS and CDR2 YFSETQ come from the germline V gene. CDR3 sequence (DNA): TGCGCCAGCAGCGTGGGGGGCTCCAAGACCCAGTACTTC. It translates to CASSVGGSKTQYF.

The rearrangement joins TRBV20-1 to TRBJ2-3; no clear D. V was clipped by 7 bases and J by 7 bases, with 12 bases between them. This CDR3 spans 11 amino acids. CDR1 is DFQATT, CDR2 SNEGSKA, per germline (reference sequence). The CDR3 is CSVSPAYTQYF. The CDR3 nucleotides read TGCAGTGTTAGTCCGGCGTATACGCAGTATTTT.

The sample holds a few counts of this clone. J is TRBJ2-2 and V is TRBV28; the D is unclear. The V end lost 3 bases, the J end lost 0 bases, and 8 bases lay between the germline ends. CDR3 length: 15 amino acids. Germline values: CDR1 MDHEN, CDR2 SYDVKM. CDR3 loop: CASSFWSTNTGELFF. For the CDR3, the DNA is TGTGCCAGCAGTTTCTGGAGCACGAACACCGGGGAGCTGTTTTTT. Drawing the rest from reference TRBV28 and TRBJ2-2, the complete variable domain is DVKVTQSSRYLVKRTGEKVFLECVQDMDHENMFWYRQDPGLGLRLIYFSYDVKMKEKGDIPEGYSVSREKKERFSLILESASTNQTSMYLCASSFWSTNTGELFFGEGSRLTVL.

Concerning this clone: This may be a read error, as it is one base from a much larger clone. The rearrangement uses TRBV6-5 and TRBJ1-1; D not resolved. The germline CDR1 and CDR2 sequences are MNHEY and SVGAGI. The CDR3 loop spans 12 amino acids. The CDR3, as DNA: TGTGCCATCAGTGAGTCTGGGGCTGAAGCTTTCTTT. The encoded protein is CAISESGAEAFF.

This chain connects TRBV28 to TRBJ1-1; no definite D call. Germline CDR1 reads MDHEN; CDR2 reads SYDVKM. Trimming removed 2 bases from V and 7 bases from J, with 14 bases in between. The CDR3 spans 14 residues. This CDR3 reads CASSLNSRRSEAFF. The CDR3 DNA sequence: TGTGCCAGCAGTTTAAACTCCAGACGAAGTGAAGCTTTCTTT.

V usage is TRBV6-6 and J usage is TRBJ2-3, with D tentatively TRBD2 (6 bases). Germline-derived CDR1 and CDR2 are MNHNY and SVGAGI (reference sequence). V lost 8 bases and J 0 bases, leaving 12 bases between the germline ends. The CDR3 has 14 amino acids. The CDR3 DNA reads as TGTGCCAGCCGGGTGGGACTTAGCACAGATACGCAGTATTTT. It codes for CASRVGLSTDTQYF.

This sequence joins TRBV27 and TRBJ1-3; D unresolved. The V gene lost 4 bases and the J gene lost 0 bases, with 7 bases spanning the gap. CDR3 length equals 14 residues. CDR1 and CDR2 (germline): MNHEY, SMNVEV (reference sequence). CDR3 protein: CASSSQTSGNTIYF. For the CDR3, the DNA is TGTGCCAGCAGTTCACAGACCTCTGGAAACACCATATATTTT.

The chain uses TRBV25-1 and TRBJ2-1; TRBD2 aligns across 7 bases. The CDR3 loop spans 16 amino acids. CDR1 is MGHDK and CDR2 is SYGVNS in the germline V gene. Trimming took 4 bases from V and 7 from J; bases not matched to a gene: 13. The CDR3 loop is CASSGGGAIPLNEQFF. CDR3 nucleotides: TGTGCCAGCAGTGGGGGGGGTGCAATTCCCCTTAATGAGCAGTTCTTC. The complete variable domain, with remaining parts taken from reference TRBV25-1 and TRBJ2-1, reads EADIYQTPRYLVIGTGKKITLECSQTMGHDKMYWYQQDPGMELHLIHYSYGVNSTEKGDLSSESTVSRIRTEHFPLTLESARPSHTSQYLCASSGGGAIPLNEQFFGPGTRLTVL.

In its sample, this clone was seen a few times. The gene calls are TRBV9 and TRBJ2-3; 8 bases map to TRBD2. The ends lost 0 bases at V and 0 bases at J; junction bases unmatched: 3. The CDR3 is 16 amino acids. The V gene's germline CDR1 is SGDLS and CDR2 YYNGEE. DNA for the CDR3: TGTGCCAGCAGCGTAGGCGGGGGGCCTAGCACAGATACGCAGTATTTT. Translated: CASSVGGGPSTDTQYF.

This clone was observed a handful of times. The J gene is TRBJ2-7, the V gene TRBV6-6; 7 positions agree with TRBD2. V dropped 6 bases and J dropped 2; count of bases not matched to a gene: 13. Germline loops: CDR1 MNHNY, CDR2 SVGAGI (reference sequence). The CDR3 runs 16 residues. CDR3 amino acids: CASRKYSPSGTYEQYF. The CDR3 DNA follows: TGTGCCAGCAGGAAATACTCGCCTAGCGGAACCTACGAGCAGTACTTC.

The chain has TRBV18 and TRBJ1-2; 7 bases fit TRBD1. Per the germline V gene, CDR1 is KGHSH and CDR2 is LQKENI. This CDR3 contains 16 residues. V dropped 3 bases and J dropped 5; count of bases not matched to a gene: 12. CDR3 residues: CASSPSLGQRFYGYTF. The CDR3 nucleotides are TGTGCCAGCTCACCCTCGTTGGGACAGAGATTTTATGGCTACACCTTC. The full variable domain, with the rest looked up from reference TRBV18 and TRBJ1-2, is NAGVMQNPRHLVRRRGQEARLRCSPMKGHSHVYWYRQLPEEGLKFMVYLQKENIIDESGMPKERFSAEFPKEGPSILRIQQVVRGDSAAYFCASSPSLGQRFYGYTFGSGTRLTVV.

This clone was found a few times. CDR3 bases: TGTGCCAGCACCCAAGGGGGGGAGCTGTTTTTT. Translating gives CASTQGGELFF. The chain joins TRBV2 to TRBJ2-2; no clear D. The ends were cut back, 7 bases at V and 8 bases at J, with 8 bases in the middle. This CDR3 has 11 amino acids. From germline, CDR1 is SNHLY and CDR2 FYNNEI. The whole variable domain, filled in from reference TRBV2 and TRBJ2-2, reads EPEVTQTPSHQVTQMGQEVILRCVPISNHLYFYWYRQILGQKVEFLVSFYNNEISEKSEIFDDQFSVERPDGSNFTLKIRSTKLEDSAMYFCASTQGGELFFGEGSRLTVL.

This clone was seen more than once but under ten times. The chain combines TRBV7-2 with TRBJ2-5; TRBD2 agrees at 14 bases. V dropped 6 bases and J dropped 2; count of bases not matched to a gene: 5. Germline CDR1 is SGHTA and CDR2 is FQGNSA. The CDR3 length is 16 residues. The DNA for the CDR3 is TGTGCCAGCAGAAAGGGGACTAGCGGGGGACAAGAGACCCAGTACTTC. Translated, it gives CASRKGTSGGQETQYF.

The chain couples TRBV7-2 to TRBJ1-2, with 9 bases identical to TRBD1. The CDR3 spans 14 residues. With V trimmed by 5 bases and J by 1 base, 2 bases remained unmatched. CDR1 and CDR2 from the germline V gene are SGHTA and FQGNSA. The CDR3 loop reads CASSPGQGNYGYTF. In DNA form, the CDR3 reads TGTGCCAGCAGCCCGGGACAGGGTAACTATGGCTACACCTTC.